The present TCR beta chain was sequenced within a study of cytomegalovirus exposure and HLA in healthy donors. Germline-derived CDR1 and CDR2 are MGHDK and SYGVNS. There are 13 residues in the CDR3. Losses at the gene ends were 5 bases for V and 11 bases for J; bases not matched to a gene: 10. Use of 60 Vbeta and 13 Jbeta primers characterized the PCR. Data came from immunoSEQ multiplex PCR; TCRdb stores just in-frame clones and leaves some out. The data show more than 100,000 clones, approximately 79% seen once. The sequence was collected from a middle-aged man in good health and CMV-seropositive. This chain links TRBV25-1 with TRBJ2-7; 9 nucleotides line up with TRBD2. The sample taken for sequencing was PBMCs. CDR3 coding DNA: TGTGCCAGCAGTTCCCCGGGACTAGCCGGAGAGTACTTC. Its protein is CASSSPGLAGEYF.